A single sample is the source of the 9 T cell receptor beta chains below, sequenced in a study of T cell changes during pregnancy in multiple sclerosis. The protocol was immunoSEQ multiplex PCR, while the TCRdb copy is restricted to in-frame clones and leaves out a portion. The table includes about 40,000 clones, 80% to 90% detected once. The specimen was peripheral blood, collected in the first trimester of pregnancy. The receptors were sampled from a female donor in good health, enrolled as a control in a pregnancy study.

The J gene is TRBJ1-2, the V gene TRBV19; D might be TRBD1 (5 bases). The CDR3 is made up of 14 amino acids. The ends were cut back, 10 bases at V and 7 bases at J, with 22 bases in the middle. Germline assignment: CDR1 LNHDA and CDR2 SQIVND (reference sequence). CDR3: CATLWGEQSPGYTF. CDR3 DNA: TGTGCCACCCTCTGGGGGGAGCAGTCCCCTGGCTACACCTTC.

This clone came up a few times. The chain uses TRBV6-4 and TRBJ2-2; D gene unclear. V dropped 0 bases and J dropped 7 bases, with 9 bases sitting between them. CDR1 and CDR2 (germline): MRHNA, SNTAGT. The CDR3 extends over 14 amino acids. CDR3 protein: CASSDSSSIGELFF. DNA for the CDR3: TGTGCCAGCAGTGACTCGAGTAGCATCGGGGAGCTGTTTTTT.

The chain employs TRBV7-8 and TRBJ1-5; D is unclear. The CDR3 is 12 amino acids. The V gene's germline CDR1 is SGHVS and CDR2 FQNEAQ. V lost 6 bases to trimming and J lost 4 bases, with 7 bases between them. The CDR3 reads CASRAENQPQHF. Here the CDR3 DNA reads TGTGCCAGCAGGGCCGAAAATCAGCCCCAGCATTTT.

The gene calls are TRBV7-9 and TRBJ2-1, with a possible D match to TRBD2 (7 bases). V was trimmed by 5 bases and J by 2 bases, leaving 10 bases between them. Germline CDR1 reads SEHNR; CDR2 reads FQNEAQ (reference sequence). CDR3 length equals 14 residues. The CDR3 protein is CASSPGGPYNEQFF. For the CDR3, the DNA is TGTGCCAGCAGCCCGGGGGGCCCCTACAATGAGCAGTTCTTC.

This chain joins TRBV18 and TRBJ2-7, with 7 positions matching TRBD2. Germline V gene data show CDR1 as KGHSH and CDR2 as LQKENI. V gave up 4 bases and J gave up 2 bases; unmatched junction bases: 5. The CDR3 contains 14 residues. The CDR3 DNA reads TGTGCCAGCTCACTAGCGGGTGGGCCCTACGAGCAGTACTTC. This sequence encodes CASSLAGGPYEQYF.

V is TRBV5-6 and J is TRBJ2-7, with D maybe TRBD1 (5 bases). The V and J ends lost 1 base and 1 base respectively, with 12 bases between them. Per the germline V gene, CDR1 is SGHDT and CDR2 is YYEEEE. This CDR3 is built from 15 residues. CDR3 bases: TGTGCCAGCAGCTTGCCAGGGTTACCTTCCTACGAGCAGTACTTC. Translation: CASSLPGLPSYEQYF.

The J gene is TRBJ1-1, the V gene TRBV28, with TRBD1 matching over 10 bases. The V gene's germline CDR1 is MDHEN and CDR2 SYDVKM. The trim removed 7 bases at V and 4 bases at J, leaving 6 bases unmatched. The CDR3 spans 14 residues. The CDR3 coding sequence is TGTGCCAGCACTGGGGACAGGGGCCCCACTGAAGCTTTCTTT. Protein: CASTGDRGPTEAFF. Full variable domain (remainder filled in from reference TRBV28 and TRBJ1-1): DVKVTQSSRYLVKRTGEKVFLECVQDMDHENMFWYRQDPGLGLRLIYFSYDVKMKEKGDIPEGYSVSREKKERFSLILESASTNQTSMYLCASTGDRGPTEAFFGQGTRLTVV.

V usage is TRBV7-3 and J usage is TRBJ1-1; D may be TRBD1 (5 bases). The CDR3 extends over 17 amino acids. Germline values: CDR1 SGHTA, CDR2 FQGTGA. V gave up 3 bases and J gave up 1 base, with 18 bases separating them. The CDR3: CASSFNAGPQGNTEAFF. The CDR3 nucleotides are TGTGCCAGCAGCTTCAACGCCGGCCCCCAGGGGAACACTGAAGCTTTCTTT.

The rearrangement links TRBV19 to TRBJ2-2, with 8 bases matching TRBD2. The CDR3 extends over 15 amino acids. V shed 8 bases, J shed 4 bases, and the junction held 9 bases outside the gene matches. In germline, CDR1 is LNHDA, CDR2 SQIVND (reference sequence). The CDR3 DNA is TGTGCCAGTGGGGCGGGGGGTTTCAGCACCGGGGAGCTGTTTTTT. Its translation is CASGAGGFSTGELFF.